The 30 T cell receptor beta chains below were found in one sample sequenced in a study of beta chain features in type 1 diabetes. Expressed TCRB transcripts were sequenced after all isolated RNA was converted to cDNA. TCRdb's table, derived via immunoSEQ multiplex PCR, lists solely in-frame clones and lacks some. Of 130,000 to 150,000 clones in the sample, more than 9% were seen once. Sequences were obtained from naive CD4+ T cells from blood. These receptors all stem from a man between 18 and 35 years old in good health.

This clone was counted a few times. The CDR3 spells CASSLRQMPDTQYF. Written as DNA, the CDR3 is TGTGCCAGCAGCTTGCGCCAGATGCCAGATACGCAGTATTTT. This chain links TRBV5-8 with TRBJ2-3, with D uncertain. V dropped 1 base and J dropped 4 bases, with 10 bases sitting between them. The CDR3 spans 14 residues. Looked up from germline, CDR1 is SGHTS and CDR2 is YDEGEE.

This clone was picked up many times. V usage is TRBV18 and J usage is TRBJ2-7; 8 positions agree with TRBD1. The CDR3 sequence is 15 residues long. V lost 0 bases, J lost 4 bases, and 5 bases stayed unmatched. Germline V gives CDR1 KGHSH, CDR2 LQKENI. CDR3 loop: CASSPPGQGVYEQYF. CDR3 nucleotide sequence: TGTGCCAGCTCACCACCTGGACAGGGTGTTTACGAGCAGTACTTC. The full variable domain, completed using reference TRBV18 and TRBJ2-7, is NAGVMQNPRHLVRRRGQEARLRCSPMKGHSHVYWYRQLPEEGLKFMVYLQKENIIDESGMPKERFSAEFPKEGPSILRIQQVVRGDSAAYFCASSPPGQGVYEQYFGPGTRLTVT.

The chain carries TRBV30 and TRBJ1-2; 10 nucleotides line up with TRBD1. This CDR3 is built from 13 residues. Germline V lookup: CDR1 GTSNPN, CDR2 SVGIG (reference sequence). Trimming cost V 2 bases and J 4 bases; bases outside gene matches: 1. CDR3 in DNA: TGTGCCTGGAGTTGGGACAGGGGCTATGGCTACACCTTC. This translates into CAWSWDRGYGYTF.

A few counts support this clone. The rearrangement uses TRBV6-1 and TRBJ1-5, with a possible D match to TRBD1 (6 bases). This CDR3 comprises 12 residues. Trimming shortened V by 10 bases and J by 4 bases, and 11 bases separated the two germline ends. CDR1 and CDR2 from the germline V gene are MNHNS and SASEGT. Here the CDR3 DNA reads TGTGCCACCGGACAGCCTAATCAGCCCCAGCATTTT. It yields the protein CATGQPNQPQHF.

The chain joins TRBV10-3 to TRBJ1-3; 9 bases line up with TRBD1. Germline loops: CDR1 ENHRY, CDR2 SYGVKD. The CDR3 covers 14 residues. J lost 4 bases, V lost 6 bases, and 4 bases had no gene match. The CDR3 DNA sequence: TGTGCCATCAGGGGACAGGGCACAGGAAACACCATATATTTT. Protein: CAIRGQGTGNTIYF.

The J gene is TRBJ2-3, the V gene TRBV2; 10 nucleotides match TRBD1. V shed 4 bases, J shed 3 bases, and the junction held 4 bases outside the gene matches. The CDR3 length is 15 residues. In germline, CDR1 is SNHLY, CDR2 FYNNEI. The CDR3 sequence: CASSARQGATDTQYF. In DNA form, the CDR3 reads TGTGCCAGCAGTGCCAGACAGGGGGCTACAGATACGCAGTATTTT.

The CDR3 here is CASGEAMGGELFF. The CDR3 nucleotides are TGCGCCAGTGGCGAGGCTATGGGCGGGGAGCTGTTTTTT. The chain carries TRBV5-1 and TRBJ2-2; D unresolved. V lost 8 bases to trimming and J lost 7 bases, with 15 bases between them. This CDR3 has 13 amino acids. The germline V gene has CDR1 SGHRS and CDR2 YFSETQ. Together with reference TRBV5-1 and TRBJ2-2, the CDR3 gives the full variable domain: KAGVTQTPRYLIKTRGQQVTLSCSPISGHRSVSWYQQTPGQGLQFLFEYFSETQRNKGNFPGRFSGRQFSNSRSEMNVSTLELGDSALYLCASGEAMGGELFFGEGSRLTVL.

The chain couples TRBV6-5 to TRBJ1-4; 9 positions agree with TRBD1. The trim removed 5 bases at V and 7 bases at J, leaving 2 bases unmatched. The germline V gene has CDR1 MNHEY and CDR2 SVGAGI. The CDR3 covers 13 residues. CDR3 sequence: CASSRDRAEKLFF. CDR3 DNA: TGTGCCAGCAGTCGGGACAGGGCTGAAAAACTGTTTTTT.

The rearrangement joins TRBV11-3 to TRBJ2-3, with 8 positions matching TRBD2. The CDR3 length is 15 residues. The germline V gene encodes CDR1 SGHNT and CDR2 YENEEA. The V segment lost 0 bases and the J segment 1 base; nucleotides outside the gene matches: 0. CDR3 sequence reads: CASSLDGGGTDTQYF. In DNA, the CDR3 is TGTGCCAGCAGCTTAGACGGGGGGGGCACAGATACGCAGTATTTT. The full variable domain, completed using reference TRBV11-3 and TRBJ2-3, is EAGVVQSPRYKIIEKKQPVAFWCNPISGHNTLYWYLQNLGQGPELLIRYENEEAVDDSQLPKDRFSAERLKGVDSTLKIQPAELGDSAVYLCASSLDGGGTDTQYFGPGTRLTVL.

This clone showed up just a few times. This chain links TRBV28 with TRBJ2-7, with 10 bases lining up with TRBD1. The CDR3 runs to 14 residues. V shed 5 bases, J shed 7 bases, and the junction held 8 bases outside the gene matches. Germline lookup yields CDR1 MDHEN and CDR2 SYDVKM. The CDR3 nucleotides read TGTGCCAGCAGTCGGACAGGGGGAAGCTATGAGCAGTACTTC. It yields the protein CASSRTGGSYEQYF.

The V gene is TRBV5-5, the J gene TRBJ2-1, with TRBD2 identical over 14 bases. In germline, CDR1 is SGHKS, CDR2 YYEKEE (reference sequence). CDR3 length: 16 amino acids. V shed 7 bases, J shed 8 bases, and the junction held 11 bases outside the gene matches. CDR3 residues: CASGRLAGGLGDEQFF. In DNA, the CDR3 is TGTGCCAGCGGTCGACTAGCGGGGGGGTTGGGGGATGAGCAGTTCTTC.

The chain carries TRBV27 and TRBJ2-1; 13 nucleotides line up with TRBD2. V shed 5 bases, J shed 6 bases, and the junction held 4 bases outside the gene matches. CDR1 and CDR2 (germline): MNHEY, SMNVEV (reference sequence). The CDR3 length is 15 residues. As DNA, the CDR3 is TGTGCCAGCAGTGAAACTAGCGGGGGGGCCAATGAGCAGTTCTTC. Its translation: CASSETSGGANEQFF.

This chain uses TRBV7-6 with TRBJ1-2; perhaps TRBD1 as D (6 bases). Per the germline V gene, CDR1 is SGHVS and CDR2 is FNYEAQ. V lost 4 bases, J lost 3 bases, and 15 bases lay in between. The CDR3 covers 15 residues. CDR3 in amino acids: CASSSETGSYYGYTF. Here the CDR3 DNA reads TGTGCCAGCAGCTCCGAGACAGGATCCTACTATGGCTACACCTTC.

The chain couples TRBV19 to TRBJ1-5, with D maybe TRBD1 (5 bases). V lost 7 bases, J lost 5 bases, and 12 bases lay in between. The CDR3 extends over 13 amino acids. CDR1 and CDR2 (germline): LNHDA, SQIVND (reference sequence). CDR3 in DNA: TGTGCCAGTACCCCGGGCAGGGATCAGCCCCAGCATTTT. It codes for CASTPGRDQPQHF. The full variable domain, in which reference TRBV19 and TRBJ1-5 provide the parts outside the CDR3, is DGGITQSPKYLFRKEGQNVTLSCEQNLNHDAMYWYRQDPGQGLRLIYYSQIVNDFQKGDIAEGYSVSREKKESFPLTVTSAQKNPTAFYLCASTPGRDQPQHFGDGTRLSIL.

CDR3 sequence: CASSQADRGSNSPLHF. CDR3 nucleotide sequence: TGTGCCAGCAGCCAGGCTGACAGGGGTTCCAATTCACCCCTCCACTTT. The rearrangement uses TRBV7-2 and TRBJ1-6; 8 positions match TRBD1. The CDR3 extends over 16 amino acids. Unmatched junction bases numbered 10, after V lost 5 bases and J lost 7 bases. Germline values: CDR1 SGHTA, CDR2 FQGNSA.

This chain connects TRBV6-1 to TRBJ2-3; the match to TRBD2 covers 7 bases. The germline gives CDR1 MNHNS, CDR2 SASEGT. The V segment lost 7 bases and the J segment 2 bases; nucleotides outside the gene matches: 9. There are 15 residues in the CDR3. The CDR3 DNA reads TGTGCCAGCACTTTTGGACTAGGGGTCACAGATACGCAGTATTTT. Protein product: CASTFGLGVTDTQYF.

The rearrangement uses TRBV5-6 and TRBJ1-6; the D is unclear. The V gene's germline CDR1 is SGHDT and CDR2 YYEEEE. CDR3 length: 15 amino acids. Deletions cut 0 bases from V and 4 bases from J, with 8 bases between. CDR3 in amino acids: CASSLVGGYNSPLHF. In DNA form, the CDR3 reads TGTGCCAGCAGCTTGGTCGGCGGGTATAATTCACCCCTCCACTTT.

This clone was seen a handful of times. The chain uses TRBV11-2 and TRBJ2-7; D uncertain. Germline loops: CDR1 SGHAT, CDR2 FQNNGV. Trimming stripped 3 bases from V and 5 bases from J, with 17 bases between. The CDR3 length is 15 residues. The CDR3 sequence is CASSLRPQIVNEQYF. The CDR3 coding sequence is TGTGCCAGCAGCTTGCGGCCCCAGATCGTTAACGAGCAGTACTTC.

This clone was seen a handful of times. The DNA of the CDR3 is TGTGCCAGCAGCGTAGAGAGCGGGGGGGGCCCCCAGTACTTC. Translation gives CASSVESGGGPQYF. The rearrangement joins TRBV9 to TRBJ2-5, with TRBD2 matching over 10 bases. Germline V gene data show CDR1 as SGDLS and CDR2 as YYNGEE. V gave up 0 bases and J gave up 9 bases; unmatched junction bases: 5. The CDR3 totals 14 residues. Full variable domain (rest looked up from reference TRBV9 and TRBJ2-5): DSGVTQTPKHLITATGQRVTLRCSPRSGDLSVYWYQQSLDQGLQFLIQYYNGEERAKGNILERFSAQQFPDLHSELNLSSLELGDSALYFCASSVESGGGPQYFGPGTRLLVL.

This rearrangement joins TRBV7-8 to TRBJ1-2; no reliable D call. Trimming took off 5 bases at V and 5 bases at J, with 18 bases between the two ends. CDR1 and CDR2 from the germline V gene are SGHVS and FQNEAQ. The CDR3 consists of 15 residues. CDR3 loop: CASSVTPDAAYGYTF. The CDR3, as DNA: TGTGCCAGCAGCGTTACCCCCGACGCAGCGTATGGCTACACCTTC.

Comments on this clone: The same CDR3 also results from other DNA sequences found in this sample. J is TRBJ2-1 and V is TRBV18, with a possible D match to TRBD2 (6 bases). This CDR3 is 12 amino acids long. Germline V gene data show CDR1 as KGHSH and CDR2 as LQKENI. Trimming took 5 bases from V and 7 from J, leaving 9 bases between them. CDR3 coding DNA: TGTGCCAGCTCAGATCGGGGGAATGAGCAGTTCTTC. Translation gives CASSDRGNEQFF.

This clone appeared a few times. The J gene is TRBJ2-7, the V gene TRBV27; D not resolved. The CDR3 has 13 amino acids. Germline CDR1 MNHEY, CDR2 SMNVEV (reference sequence). The V end was cut by 4 bases, the J end by 2 bases, with 9 bases between. The DNA for the CDR3 is TGTGCCAGCAGTTCGGATGGGCCCTACGAGCAGTACTTC. Protein sequence: CASSSDGPYEQYF.

This clone was observed a handful of times. The chain couples TRBV9 to TRBJ2-2, with D possibly being TRBD2 (5 bases). This CDR3 is built from 14 residues. Looked up from germline, CDR1 is SGDLS and CDR2 is YYNGEE. V lost 1 base and J lost 3, with 7 bases in between. CDR3 coding DNA: TGTGCCAGCAGCGTACTTAGCGACACCGGGGAGCTGTTTTTT. Translated, it gives CASSVLSDTGELFF.

This clone was found a few times. The rearrangement joins TRBV11-2 to TRBJ2-2; 7 positions agree with TRBD1. Germline CDR1 is SGHAT and CDR2 is FQNNGV. CDR3 size: 15 residues. V lost 5 bases and J lost 7; bases outside the gene matches: 10. The CDR3 here is CASSDRDRSGGELFF. The CDR3 DNA follows: TGTGCCAGCAGCGACCGGGACAGATCTGGCGGGGAGCTGTTTTTT. Together with reference TRBV11-2 and TRBJ2-2, the CDR3 gives the full variable domain: EAGVAQSPRYKIIEKRQSVAFWCNPISGHATLYWYQQILGQGPKLLIQFQNNGVVDDSQLPKDRFSAERLKGVDSTLKIQPAKLEDSAVYLCASSDRDRSGGELFFGEGSRLTVL.

This clone was observed at least ten times. V gene TRBV30 combines with J gene TRBJ2-5; TRBD2 aligns across 11 bases. From germline, CDR1 is GTSNPN and CDR2 SVGIG (reference sequence). This CDR3 region has 13 residues. Germline trimming cut 2 bases from V and 9 bases from J; bases unmatched to any gene: 5. CDR3 residues: CAWSLVAGGPQYF. CDR3 nucleotide sequence: TGTGCCTGGAGTCTGGTAGCGGGGGGGCCCCAGTACTTC. The full variable domain, in which reference TRBV30 and TRBJ2-5 provide the parts outside the CDR3, is SQTIHQWPATLVQPVGSPLSLECTVEGTSNPNLYWYRQAAGRGLQLLFYSVGIGQISSEVPQNLSASRPQDRQFILSSKKLLLSDSGFYLCAWSLVAGGPQYFGPGTRLLVL.

The V call is TRBV19, the J call TRBJ1-2; no clear D. Deletions cut 3 bases from V and 4 bases from J, with 9 bases between. CDR1 is LNHDA and CDR2 is SQIVND in the germline V gene (reference sequence). The CDR3 loop spans 13 amino acids. The CDR3 spells CASSIGGIYGYTF. As DNA, the CDR3 is TGTGCCAGTAGTATCGGAGGGATCTATGGCTACACCTTC.

This clone has a handful of counts. V gene TRBV5-5 combines with J gene TRBJ1-4; D is perhaps TRBD1 (5 bases). Deletions cut 4 bases from V and 3 bases from J, with 16 bases between. The CDR3 runs 16 residues. CDR1 SGHKS and CDR2 YYEKEE come from the germline V gene (reference sequence). CDR3 coding DNA: TGTGCCAGCAGCCCAGCTTTGGCAGGGCCTAATGAAAAACTGTTTTTT. It specifies CASSPALAGPNEKLFF.

V usage is TRBV7-3 and J usage is TRBJ2-7; weak D call: TRBD2 (5 bases). The CDR3 is made up of 16 amino acids. Trimming took 3 bases from V and 0 from J, leaving 15 bases between them. Per the germline V gene, CDR1 is SGHTA and CDR2 is FQGTGA. The CDR3 region has the DNA TGTGCCAGCAGCTTGGGAGCGGCGATAAGCTCCTACGAGCAGTACTTC. Its translation is CASSLGAAISSYEQYF.

The genes are TRBV27 and TRBJ2-3; 8 bases agree with TRBD1. Germline V gives CDR1 MNHEY, CDR2 SMNVEV (reference sequence). Trimming cost V 6 bases and J 2 bases; bases outside gene matches: 10. The CDR3 consists of 16 residues. CDR3 in amino acids: CASSPWGQEYTDTQYF. The CDR3 coding sequence is TGTGCCAGCAGCCCTTGGGGACAGGAATACACAGATACGCAGTATTTT.

This clone was seen at least ten times. V usage is TRBV7-2 and J usage is TRBJ2-5; 7 bases are shared with TRBD1. The CDR3 is made up of 15 amino acids. CDR1 is SGHTA, CDR2 FQGNSA, per germline. V lost 7 bases to trimming and J lost 2 bases; unmatched junction nucleotides: 10. The CDR3 protein is CASTLGDRDQETQYF. The CDR3 DNA sequence: TGTGCCAGCACCCTGGGTGACAGGGATCAAGAGACCCAGTACTTC.